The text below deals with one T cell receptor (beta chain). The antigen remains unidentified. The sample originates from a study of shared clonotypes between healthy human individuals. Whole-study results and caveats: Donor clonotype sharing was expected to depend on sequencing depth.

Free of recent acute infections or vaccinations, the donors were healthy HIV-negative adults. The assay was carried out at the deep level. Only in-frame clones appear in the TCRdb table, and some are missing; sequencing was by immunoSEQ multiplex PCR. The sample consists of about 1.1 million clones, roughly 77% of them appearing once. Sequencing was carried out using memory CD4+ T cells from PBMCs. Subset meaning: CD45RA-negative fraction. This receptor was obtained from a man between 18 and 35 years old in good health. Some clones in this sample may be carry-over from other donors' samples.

The CDR3 reads CASSSGHRATGELFF. Written as DNA, the CDR3 is TGCGCCAGCAGCTCGGGACATCGGGCCACCGGGGAGCTGTTTTTT. V and J are TRBV5-1 and TRBJ2-2; D might be TRBD1 (6 bases). CDR1 and CDR2 (germline): SGHRS, YFSETQ. The CDR3 has 15 residues. V was clipped by 3 bases and J by 4 bases, with 13 bases between them.